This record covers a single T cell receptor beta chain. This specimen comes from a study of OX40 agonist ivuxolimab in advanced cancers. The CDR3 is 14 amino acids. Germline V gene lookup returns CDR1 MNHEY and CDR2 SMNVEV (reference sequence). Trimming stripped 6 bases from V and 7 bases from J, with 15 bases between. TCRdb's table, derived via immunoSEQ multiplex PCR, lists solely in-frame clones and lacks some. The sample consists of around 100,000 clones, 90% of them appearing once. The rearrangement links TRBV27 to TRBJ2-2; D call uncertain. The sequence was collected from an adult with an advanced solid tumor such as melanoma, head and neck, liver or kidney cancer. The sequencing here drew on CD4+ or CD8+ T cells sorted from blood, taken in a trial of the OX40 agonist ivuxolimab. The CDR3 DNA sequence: TGTGCCAGCAGGGCCGCCCGGGCTCTCGGGGAGCTGTTTTTT. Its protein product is CASRAARALGELFF.